This T cell receptor (beta chain) derives from a study of glioma-infiltrating T cells (dated by TCRdb to the mid-2010s). Describing the broader study: The study sequenced TCR alpha- and beta-chain repertoires from glioma tissue, from non-neoplastic brain tissue and from matched peripheral blood mononuclear cells. To gauge divergence between tissue and blood T-cell populations, every tissue-infiltrating repertoire was compared against the peripheral blood repertoire from the same patient. Three low-grade glioma patients, seven to nine primary glioblastoma patients, and three non-glioma patients who contributed non-neoplastic brain tissue made up the paired cohort.

This clonotype was found a few times. What this receptor recognizes is not known. Base qualities are not provided; no much larger clone lies one nucleotide away. The iRepertoire nested amplicon-rescue multiplex PCR (arm-PCR) platform was used to amplify TCR alpha and beta CDR3 regions from RNA. For one-step reverse transcription and amplification, 100-400 ng of tissue mRNA or PBMC total RNA was used as input. After bead purification, a secondary multiplex PCR added Illumina adapters, and libraries were gel-purified between 200 and 400 bp. Demultiplexing relied on internal 6-nucleotide barcodes carried by the libraries. Libraries were sequenced on an Illumina MiSeq with 2x220 or 2x250 nucleotide paired-end reads. As for how the authors treated the data: Paired reads were merged using FLASH 1.2.11 and were aligned to the GRCh37 human genome using BWA-MEM, after which TRA and TRB reads were extracted. For V and J assignment, an IMGT-derived reference of cassette sequences and CDR3 motifs that included pseudogenes was used. Reads were translated in three frames, and productive CDR3s were defined as those with a C...FGXG motif and no stop codons. A clonotype was defined as a unique combination of a V-J cassette pair and a CDR3 amino acid sequence. Hamming distance filtering was applied to reads, with thresholds set by the sequence error rate of each sample in mapped regions. TCRdb cleaned the public reads at Q25 with fastp, built clones with MiXCR and kept in-frame beta chains. Every CDR3 protein is listed once, alongside the most common genes and DNA of its rows. Here the V and J calls rest on TCRdb's processing, not on the authors' analysis. This sample comprises approximately 140,000 distinct CDR3 sequences, about 25% of them detected only once. Under 35% of the sample rests with the top ten.

Beyond this particular receptor, the publication reports: VJ-independent divergence between tissue and blood was found to be below expectation in non-neoplastic patients but above expectation in all gliomas, particularly low-grade gliomas. Very few CDR3 sequences were shared between tissue and blood, attributed to high CDR3 diversity and limited sampling. The group comparisons were based on small numbers of patients: three non-neoplastic, three low-grade glioma and seven or eight glioblastoma patients.

Specimen: glioma tissue, nonneoplastic brain tissue, or PBMCs (not recorded which). The sequence was obtained from a human donor with low-grade glioma or glioblastoma, undergoing nonglioma brain surgery, or in good health (not recorded which).

The CDR3 sequence is CSARDRAQDYV. The bases read TGCAGTGCTAGAGACCGGGCCCAAGACTACGTC. The sequence joins TRBV20-1 to TRBJ2-7; no D gene is confidently identified. Based on the germline V gene (reference sequence), the CDR1 and CDR2 sequences are DFQATT and SNEGSKA. The CDR3 contains 11 residues, cysteine and valine counted. Kept here is only the CDR3 DNA, which spans 33 bases and is read in frame from base 1. At the junction V is shortened by 0 bases and J by 13 bases, with 13 bases in between.